These 2 T cell receptor beta chains originate from one sample sequenced in a study of T cell responses to AZD1222 COVID-19 vaccine. Data came from immunoSEQ multiplex PCR; TCRdb stores just in-frame clones and leaves some out. The data show approximately 150,000 clones, just over 90% seen once. The sequencing here drew on peripheral blood, taken 28 days after the second AZD1222 dose. These receptors were collected from an adult who received the AZD1222 COVID-19 vaccine.

The chain carries TRBV6-5 and TRBJ1-2; TRBD1 is a possible D gene (5 bases). The CDR3 runs 13 residues. Germline V gene sequence: CDR1 MNHEY, CDR2 SVGAGI. V shed 6 bases and J shed 7 bases, with 15 bases lying between them. The CDR3 reads CASSLGQGRGYTF. CDR3 DNA: TGTGCCAGCAGCCTCGGGCAGGGTCGTGGCTACACCTTC.

The CDR3 spells CASRRGQGAAEAFF. CDR3 sequence (DNA): TGTGCCAGCAGACGCGGACAGGGGGCGGCTGAAGCTTTCTTT. The chain joins TRBV3-1 (or the pseudogene TRBV3-2) to TRBJ1-1, with 11 bases lining up with TRBD1. The germline gives CDR1 LGHDT, CDR2 YNNKEL (reference sequence). V shed 6 bases and J 6 bases; nucleotides not matched to a gene: 6. CDR3 length: 14 amino acids.